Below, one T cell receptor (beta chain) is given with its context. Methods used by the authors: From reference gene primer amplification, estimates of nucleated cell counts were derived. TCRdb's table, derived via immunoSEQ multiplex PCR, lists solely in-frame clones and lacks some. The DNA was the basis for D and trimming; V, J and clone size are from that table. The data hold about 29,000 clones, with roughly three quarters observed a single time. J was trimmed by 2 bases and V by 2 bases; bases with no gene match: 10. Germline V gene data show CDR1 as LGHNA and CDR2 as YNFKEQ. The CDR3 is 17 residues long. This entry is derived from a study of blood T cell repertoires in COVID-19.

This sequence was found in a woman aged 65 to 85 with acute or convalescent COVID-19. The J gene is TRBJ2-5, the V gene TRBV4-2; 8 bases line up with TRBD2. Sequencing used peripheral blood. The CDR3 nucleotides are TGTGCCAGCAGCCAAAACGGGGGGGCCGGGAGGCAAGAGACCCAGTACTTC. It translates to CASSQNGGAGRQETQYF.